Here is one T cell receptor (beta chain) with its context. Its antigen is as yet unknown. Per the original methods: For the immunoSEQ data, sequences were junction-only without quality scores, so filtering differed. Sequencing was performed with immunoSEQ multiplex PCR; in TCRdb, only in-frame clones are kept and a portion is missing. D and trimming come from the DNA, and the V and J calls and clone size come from that table. The sample holds 2 million to 2.5 million clones, under 95% seen once. The data stem from a study of shared clonotypes between healthy human individuals. Donors comprised healthy HIV-negative adults lacking recent acute infections or vaccinations. The donors were all Caucasian adults (living in Nashville, Tennessee). General study results and limits: Among the subsets, naive ones generally showed larger estimated richness than memory ones.

The source is a man younger than 30 in good health. Some clones in this sample may be carry-over from other donors' samples. The specimen was naive CD4+ T cells from PBMCs. Subset noted: CD45RA+ positively selected.

The CDR3 nucleotides are TGTGCCGCAGCTACTAACTATGGCTACACCTTC. Its protein is CAAATNYGYTF. The chain carries TRBV28 and TRBJ1-2; D is undetermined. Trimming stripped 11 bases from V and 0 bases from J, with 7 bases between. This CDR3 has 11 residues. CDR1 is MDHEN and CDR2 is SYDVKM in the germline V gene.